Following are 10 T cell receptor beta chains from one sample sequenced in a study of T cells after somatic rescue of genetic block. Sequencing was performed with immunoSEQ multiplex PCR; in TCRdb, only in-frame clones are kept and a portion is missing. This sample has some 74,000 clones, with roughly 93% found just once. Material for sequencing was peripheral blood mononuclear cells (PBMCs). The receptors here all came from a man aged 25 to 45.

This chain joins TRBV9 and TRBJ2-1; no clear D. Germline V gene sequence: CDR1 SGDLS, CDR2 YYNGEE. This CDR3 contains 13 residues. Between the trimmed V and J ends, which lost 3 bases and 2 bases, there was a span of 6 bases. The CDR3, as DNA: TGTGCCAGCAGCGAGAACCCCTACAATGAGCAGTTCTTC. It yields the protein CASSENPYNEQFF.

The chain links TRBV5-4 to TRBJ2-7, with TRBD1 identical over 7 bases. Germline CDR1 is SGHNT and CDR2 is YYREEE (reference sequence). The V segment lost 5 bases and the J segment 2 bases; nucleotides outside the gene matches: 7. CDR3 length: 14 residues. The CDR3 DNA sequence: TGTGCCAGCAGACCCAGGGGGATGGCCTACGAGCAGTACTTC. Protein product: CASRPRGMAYEQYF.

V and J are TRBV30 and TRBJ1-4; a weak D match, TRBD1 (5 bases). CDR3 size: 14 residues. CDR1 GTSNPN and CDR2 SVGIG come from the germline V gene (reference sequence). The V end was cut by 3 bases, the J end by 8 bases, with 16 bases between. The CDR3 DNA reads TGTGCCTGGAGGGAGGTCCTCTCAGGGGAAAAACTGTTTTTT. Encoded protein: CAWREVLSGEKLFF.

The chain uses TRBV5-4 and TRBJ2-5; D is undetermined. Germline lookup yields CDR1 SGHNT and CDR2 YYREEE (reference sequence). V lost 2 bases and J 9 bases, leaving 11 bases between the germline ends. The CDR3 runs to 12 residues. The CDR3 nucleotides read TGTGCCAGCAGCTTAGACACGGGCGCCCAGTACTTC. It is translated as CASSLDTGAQYF. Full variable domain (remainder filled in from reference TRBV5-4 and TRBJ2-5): ETGVTQSPTHLIKTRGQQVTLRCSSQSGHNTVSWYQQALGQGPQFIFQYYREEENGRGNFPPRFSGLQFPNYSSELNVNALELDDSALYLCASSLDTGAQYFGPGTRLLVL.

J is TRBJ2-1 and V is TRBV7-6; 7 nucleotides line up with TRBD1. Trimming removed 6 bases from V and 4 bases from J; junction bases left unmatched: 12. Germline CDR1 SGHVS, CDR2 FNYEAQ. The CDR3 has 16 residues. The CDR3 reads CASRPRQGRAYNEQFF. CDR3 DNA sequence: TGTGCCAGCAGGCCTAGACAGGGAAGGGCTTACAATGAGCAGTTCTTC.

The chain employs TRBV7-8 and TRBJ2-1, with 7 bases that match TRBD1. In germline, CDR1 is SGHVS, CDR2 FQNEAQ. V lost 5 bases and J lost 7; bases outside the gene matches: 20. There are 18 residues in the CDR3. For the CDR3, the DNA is TGTGCCAGCAGCGCCCGGACCGGGACAGTACCCCTCCATAATGAGCAGTTCTTC. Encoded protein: CASSARTGTVPLHNEQFF.

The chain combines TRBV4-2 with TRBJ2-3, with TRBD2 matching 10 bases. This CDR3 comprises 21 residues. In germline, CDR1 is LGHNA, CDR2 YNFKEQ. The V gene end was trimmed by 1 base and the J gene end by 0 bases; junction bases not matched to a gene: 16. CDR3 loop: CASSQGHRWASGGPSTDTQYF. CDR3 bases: TGTGCCAGCAGCCAAGGGCATAGATGGGCTAGCGGGGGCCCTAGCACAGATACGCAGTATTTT.

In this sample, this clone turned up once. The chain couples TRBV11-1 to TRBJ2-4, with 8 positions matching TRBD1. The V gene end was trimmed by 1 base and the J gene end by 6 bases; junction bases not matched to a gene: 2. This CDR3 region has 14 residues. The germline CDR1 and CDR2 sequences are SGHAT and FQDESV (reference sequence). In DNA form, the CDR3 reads TGTGCCAGCAGCTTAGGAGACAGGGGAAACATTCAGTACTTC. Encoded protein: CASSLGDRGNIQYF.

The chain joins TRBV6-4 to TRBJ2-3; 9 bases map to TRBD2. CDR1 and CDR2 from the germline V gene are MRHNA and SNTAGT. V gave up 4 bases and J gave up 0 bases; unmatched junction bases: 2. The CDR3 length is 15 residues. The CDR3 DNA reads TGTGCCAGCAGTGCTAGCGGGGCTAGCACAGATACGCAGTATTTT. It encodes CASSASGASTDTQYF.

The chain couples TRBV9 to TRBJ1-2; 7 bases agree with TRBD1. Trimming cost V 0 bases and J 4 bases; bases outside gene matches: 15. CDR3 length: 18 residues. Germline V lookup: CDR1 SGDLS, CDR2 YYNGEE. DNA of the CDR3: TGTGCCAGCAGCGTAGGTCCCGACAGGGTAGAGGGAGGCTATGGCTACACCTTC. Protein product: CASSVGPDRVEGGYGYTF.